Below, one T cell receptor beta chain is given with its context. Its target antigen remains unknown. The input lacks base qualities; no much larger clone sits a single base away. The donors were roughly 39 Caucasian individuals from Russia, aged roughly 6 to 100 years, who were systemically healthy. Each donor gave about 9.7 milliliters of peripheral blood, drawn into EDTA-treated Vacutainer tubes. PBMCs were isolated by Ficoll-Paque density-gradient centrifugation, with at least 6 million obtained per sample. Total RNA, at least 6 micrograms per sample, was extracted from PBMCs with Trizol reagent. For every donor, an aliquot of PBMCs went through flow cytometry to measure the percentages of naive CD45RAhigh/CD27high T cells. The CDR3 has 13 amino acids, counting the end cysteine and phenylalanine. Only CDR3 DNA is held: 39 bases, read in frame from base 1. V was cut back by 2 bases and J by 6 bases, leaving a gap of 11 bases between them. CDR1 SEHNR and CDR2 FQNEAQ were looked up in the germline V gene (reference sequence).

This sample is part of a study of blood T cells in healthy people across ages (dated by TCRdb to 2014 to 2015). Describing the broader study: In model experiments, template switching captured about one uniquely barcoded TCR beta cDNA molecule for every two T cells. The study measured age-related changes in TCR beta repertoire diversity using deep sequencing normalized with unique cDNA molecular identifiers. Donors were grouped into four age groups: young (average roughly 15 years), middle-aged (39), aged (around 56) and long-lived (around 82). To avoid experimental bias, donors of different ages were spread randomly across the sequencing lanes. For two donors (one aged 18 to 29 and one aged 80 or older), the study analyzed two additional independent replicas of 1 million unique cDNA reads from the same blood draw. Broad study findings and their caveats: As age increased, observed TCR beta diversity per million T cells dropped in a roughly linear way, and a significant reduction was already evident by age about 40. The long-lived group showed more naive CD4+ T cells, fewer expanded clones and increased TCR diversity than the aged group, suggesting age selection. Conclusive comparison of naive and antigen-experienced compartments was prevented by the profiling of bulk unsorted PBMCs. There was a strong correlation between observed TCR beta diversity and the percentage of naive T cells measured by flow cytometry. Estimates of total diversity from one million sequenced T cells were regarded as lower bounds and underestimates. Donor CMV infection status was unknown, potentially confounding age-related changes in expanded clonotypes.

Library prep was done by 5' RACE. The instrument was an Illumina HiSeq 2500. A second PCR of 7 to 11 cycles was performed with a sample-barcoded 5' primer and a J-beta primer mix. Each TCR beta cDNA molecule received a unique molecular identifier from a template-switch 5' adaptor carrying 12 random nucleotides. Each sample yielded at least 2.5 million CDR3-containing paired-end reads. All of the RNA was converted into first-strand cDNA using the Mint cDNA synthesis kit, with a TRBC-specific oligonucleotide serving as the primer. All cDNA was treated with uracil-DNA glycosylase and then went through a first 18-cycle PCR with the universal primers M1SS and BC2_uni_R. As for the original processing: For normalization, 1 million high-quality reads were randomly selected from each sample, with every read carrying a distinct molecular identifier. Reads with shared molecular identifiers were discarded instead of being binned into consensus sequences. MiTCR, with a Q25 quality threshold and the strictest error-elimination algorithm, was used for CDR3 identification, clonotype clustering and error correction. Lower-bound total TCR beta diversity was estimated with a nonparametric unseen species model using Euler transformation. Using fastp trimming at Q25 and MiXCR clonotype assembly, TCRdb reanalyzed the public sequencing data and kept in-frame beta chains. Duplicate CDR3 protein sequences are folded into a single record with the most common DNA and genes. The V and J calls follow TCRdb's processing rather than the paper's. Across this sample there are some 1,500,000 distinct CDR3 sequences, with about 45% seen only once. The top ten constitute less than 5% of the sample.

Input material: blood. The origin of this receptor is a woman between 18 and 29 years old in good health. In this chain, TRBV7-9 is recombined with TRBJ2-7; tentative D gene TRBD2, with 6 bases matching. The CDR3 region reads CASSLSGTREQYF. The DNA sequence is as follows: TGTGCCAGCAGCTTATCGGGGACTCGCGAGCAGTACTTC.